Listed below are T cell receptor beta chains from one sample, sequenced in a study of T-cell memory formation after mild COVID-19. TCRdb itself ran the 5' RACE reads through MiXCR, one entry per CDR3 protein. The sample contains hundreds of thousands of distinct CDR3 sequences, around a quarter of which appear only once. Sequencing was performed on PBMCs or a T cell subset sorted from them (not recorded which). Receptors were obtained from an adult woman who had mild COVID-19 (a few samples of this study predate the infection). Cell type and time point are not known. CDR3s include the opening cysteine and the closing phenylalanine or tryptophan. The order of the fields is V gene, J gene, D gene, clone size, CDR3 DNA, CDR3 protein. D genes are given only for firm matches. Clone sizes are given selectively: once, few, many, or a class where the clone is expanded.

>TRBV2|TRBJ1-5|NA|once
TGTGCCAGCAGGGGGACGGGAAACAATCAGCCCCAGCATTTT
CASRGTGNNQPQHF
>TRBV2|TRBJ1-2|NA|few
TGTGCCAGCAAACGGGACTCCTATGGCTACACCTTC
CASKRDSYGYTF
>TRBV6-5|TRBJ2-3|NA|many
TGTGCCAGCAAGACTAGGACTACCCCCACAGATACGCAGTATTTT
CASKTRTTPTDTQYF
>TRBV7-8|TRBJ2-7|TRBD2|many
TGTGCCAGCAGCGTAGGACTAGCGGAATCCTACGAGCAGTACTTC
CASSVGLAESYEQYF
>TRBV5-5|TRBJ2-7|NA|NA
TGTGCCAGCAGCTTGGCCGGTCAACTTTCCCCCTACGAGCAGTACTTC
CASSLAGQLSPYEQYF
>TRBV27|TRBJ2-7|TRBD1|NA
TGTGCCAGCAGTTCCTCGGACAGGTTCTCCTACGAGCAGTACTTC
CASSSSDRFSYEQYF
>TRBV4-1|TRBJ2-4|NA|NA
TGCGCCAGCAGCCATGGGGGCATTCAGTACTTC
CASSHGGIQYF
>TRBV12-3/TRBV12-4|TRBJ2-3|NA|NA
TGTGCCAGCACCACAATGGGGTTAGATACGCAGTATTTT
CASTTMGLDTQYF
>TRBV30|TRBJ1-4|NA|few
TGTGCCTGGAGTGTCGACAGAGGGACTAATGAAAAACTGTTTTTT
CAWSVDRGTNEKLFF
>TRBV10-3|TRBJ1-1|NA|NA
TGTGCCATCAGTGCGGGGGGCCCTGACACTGAAGCTTTCTTT
CAISAGGPDTEAFF
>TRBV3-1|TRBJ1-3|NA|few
TGTGCCAGCAGCCATGAAGGAGCCTCTGGAAACACCATATATTTT
CASSHEGASGNTIYF
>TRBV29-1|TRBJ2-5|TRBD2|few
TGCAGCGTAGTACTAGCGGGAGGTGAAGAGACCCAGTACTTC
CSVVLAGGEETQYF
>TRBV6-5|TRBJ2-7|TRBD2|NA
TGTGCCAGCAGAGGACTAGCGCTACACGAGCAGTACTTC
CASRGLALHEQYF
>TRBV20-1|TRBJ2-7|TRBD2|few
TGCAGTGCCGACCCCGGACTAGCGGGATCCTACGAGCAGTACTTC
CSADPGLAGSYEQYF
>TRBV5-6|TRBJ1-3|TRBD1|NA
TGTGCCAGCAGCTCCTATGGGACAGGGTTTAGAAACACCATATATTTT
CASSSYGTGFRNTIYF
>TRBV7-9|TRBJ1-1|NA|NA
TGTGCCAGCAAAACCTGGGGGGAAGCTTTCTTT
CASKTWGEAFF
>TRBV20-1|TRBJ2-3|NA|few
TGCAGTGCTCCCCCAGGACATACGCAGTATTTT
CSAPPGHTQYF
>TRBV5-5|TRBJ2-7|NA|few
TGTGCCAGCAGCGACTCAGGGACCCAGGCCTACGAGCAGTACTTC
CASSDSGTQAYEQYF
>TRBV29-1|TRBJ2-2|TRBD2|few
TGCAGCGTTGAAGATACCGGCGGGAGAAGAACCGGGGAGCTGTTTTTT
CSVEDTGGRRTGELFF
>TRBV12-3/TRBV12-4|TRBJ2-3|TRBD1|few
TGTGCCAGCAGCCACGGACAGGGGACTCGAGCAGATACGCAGTATTTT
CASSHGQGTRADTQYF
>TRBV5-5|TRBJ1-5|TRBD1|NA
TGTGCCAGCAGTACTAGGGACAGGGACCAGCCCCAGCATTTT
CASSTRDRDQPQHF
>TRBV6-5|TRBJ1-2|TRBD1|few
TGTGCCAGCAGTTACTCCGGACAGGGGAAATATGGCTACACCTTC
CASSYSGQGKYGYTF
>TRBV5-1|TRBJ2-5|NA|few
TGCGCCAGCGCACACCCCAAAGAGACCCAGTACTTC
CASAHPKETQYF
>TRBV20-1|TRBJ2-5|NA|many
TGCAGTGCTAGAGATCATGGGAACCTTCTGGAAGAGACCCAGTACTTC
CSARDHGNLLEETQYF
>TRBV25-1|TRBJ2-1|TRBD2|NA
TGTGCCAGCAGTGAATCAATGGGGACTAGCGAGATACACAATGAGCAGTTCTTC
CASSESMGTSEIHNEQFF
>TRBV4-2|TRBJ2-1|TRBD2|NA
TGTGCCAGCAGCCAACGGGGGGGTGACAACAATGAGCAGTTCTTC
CASSQRGGDNNEQFF
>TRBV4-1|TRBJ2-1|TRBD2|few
TGCGCCAGCAGCCCCACTTCGACTAGCGGGAGCCGATACAATGAGCAGTTCTTC
CASSPTSTSGSRYNEQFF
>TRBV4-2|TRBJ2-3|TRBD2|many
TGTGCCAGCAGCCGAGGGACTAGCGGACTCACAGATACGCAGTATTTT
CASSRGTSGLTDTQYF
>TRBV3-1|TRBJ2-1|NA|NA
TGTGCCAGCAGCATTAGGGGAGCCAGCTCCTACTATGAGCAGTTCTTC
CASSIRGASSYYEQFF
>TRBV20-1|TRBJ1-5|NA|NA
TGCAGTGCTAGATTTGGGCTTGGCAATCAGCCCCAGCATTTT
CSARFGLGNQPQHF
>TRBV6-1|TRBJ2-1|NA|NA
TGTGCCAGCAGTGACCTAGTAGGTTTTGGGAATGAGCAGTTCTTC
CASSDLVGFGNEQFF
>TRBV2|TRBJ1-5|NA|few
TGTGCCAGCAGTGGTCCCACATATCAGCCCCAGCATTTT
CASSGPTYQPQHF
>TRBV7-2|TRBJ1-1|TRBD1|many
TGTGCCAGCAGCCGACAGGGAGGCACTGAAGCTTTCTTT
CASSRQGGTEAFF
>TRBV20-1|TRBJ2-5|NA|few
TGCAGTGCCAGGGACATGAAAGAGACCCAGTACTTC
CSARDMKETQYF
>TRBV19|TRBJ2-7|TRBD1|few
TGTGCCAGTAGAACACAGGGGTCCCTTTCCTACGAGCAGTACTTC
CASRTQGSLSYEQYF
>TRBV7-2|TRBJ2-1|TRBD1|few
TGTGCCAGCAGCTCAAGCTTTGGACAGGGGAGCCACAATGAGCAGTTCTTC
CASSSSFGQGSHNEQFF
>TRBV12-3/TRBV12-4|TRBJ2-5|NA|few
TGTGCCAGCAGTTTTGGGACCCCAGGGGTCCAGTACTTC
CASSFGTPGVQYF
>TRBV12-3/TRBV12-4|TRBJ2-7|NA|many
TGTGCCAGCAGTCTACTACTGGACACTTACGAGCAGTACTTC
CASSLLLDTYEQYF
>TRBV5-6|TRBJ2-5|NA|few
TGTGCCAGCAATCTATACGGTCTACATCCCAAAGAGACCCAGTACTTC
CASNLYGLHPKETQYF
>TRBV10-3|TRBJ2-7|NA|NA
TGTGCCATCGGAAACCCGGCCTACGAGCAGTACTTC
CAIGNPAYEQYF
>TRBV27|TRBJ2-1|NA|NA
TGTGCCAGCAAGTTACCCCATGCGAATGAGCAGTTCTTC
CASKLPHANEQFF
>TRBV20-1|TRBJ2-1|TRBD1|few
TGCAGTGCTCCCACAGGGGGCGAGCAGTTCTTC
CSAPTGGEQFF
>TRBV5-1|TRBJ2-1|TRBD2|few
TGCGCCAGCAGCGGGGACTACGACAATGAGCAGTTCTTC
CASSGDYDNEQFF
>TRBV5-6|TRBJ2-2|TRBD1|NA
TGTGCCAGCAGCTTGCTAGGGCAGGGGGCGAGCACCGGGGAGCTGTTTTTT
CASSLLGQGASTGELFF
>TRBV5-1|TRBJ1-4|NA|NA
TGCGCCAGCCGGGGGAGAGGGTTCGATGAAAAACTGTTTTTT
CASRGRGFDEKLFF
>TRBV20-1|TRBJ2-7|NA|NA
TGCAGTGCTAGACTGCCCGAAGCATACGAGCAGTACTTC
CSARLPEAYEQYF
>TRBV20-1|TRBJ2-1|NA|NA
TGCAGTGCTCCGCTGGTCAATTCCTACAATGAGCAGTTCTTC
CSAPLVNSYNEQFF